This T cell receptor (beta chain) was obtained from a study of breast tumors, draining lymph nodes, adjacent tissues. The V and J ends lost 0 bases and 5 bases, in that order; junction bases with no gene match: 2. Per the germline V gene, CDR1 is SGHTS and CDR2 is YDEGEE. The CDR3 totals 14 residues. Using its own MiXCR run on the multiplex PCR reads, TCRdb lists one record per CDR3 protein. This table has over 250,000 distinct CDR3 sequences, 30% appearing once. This clonotype was seen a handful of times. Its specificity is unknown. Whole-study results and caveats: Tumor repertoires ranked between lymph nodes and nontumor tissue in diversity, with V and J gene preferences. Luminal-like breast cancer showed significantly higher tumor–nontumor repertoire similarity than basal-like. Most tumor T cells seemingly derive from lymph node, then expand in tumor.

The lymph nodes were axillary draining lymph nodes from breast cancer patients. This rearrangement joins TRBV5-8 to TRBJ2-1; TRBD1 matches 7 bases. Source material: axillary lymph node tissue. The receptor was derived from a female donor with breast cancer. Some clones in this sample may be carry-over from other donors' samples. CDR3 protein: CASSLDRGNNEQFF. CDR3 nucleotide sequence: TGTGCCAGCAGCTTGGACAGGGGTAACAATGAGCAGTTCTTC.